A single sample is the source of the 9 T cell receptor beta chains below, sequenced in a study of T-cell reconstitution after alpha-beta-depleted transplantation in children. For TCRbeta, the library was prepared with unique molecular identifiers. TCRdb used MiXCR to reprocess the PCR reads, holding one entry per CDR3 protein. The sample consists of 280,000 or so distinct CDR3 sequences, roughly 12% of them appearing once. Material: peripheral blood, obtained 180 days after TCRalphabeta/CD19-depleted stem cell transplant. The receptors stem from a male patient aged 2-9 years who had a stem cell transplant for chronic granulomatous disease, so the T cells may come from the graft donor.

Many counts were recorded for this clonotype. The V gene is TRBV12-3 or TRBV12-4, the J gene TRBJ2-7, with 9 bases identical to TRBD2. With V trimmed by 6 bases and J by 2 bases, 2 bases remained unmatched. This CDR3 has 13 amino acids. CDR3 nucleotide sequence: TGTGCCAGCAGGCCTAGCGGGGCCTACGAGCAGTACTTC. It is translated as CASRPSGAYEQYF.

In this sample, this clonotype turned up many times. The genes are TRBV18 and TRBJ2-1; TRBD1 agrees at 9 bases. Germline values: CDR1 KGHSH, CDR2 LQKENI. This CDR3 is built from 16 residues. J gave up 1 base and V 2 bases, and 3 bases lay outside the gene matches. The CDR3 spells CASSPAGTGSYNEQFF. The CDR3 DNA is TGTGCCAGCTCACCAGCCGGGACAGGGTCCTACAATGAGCAGTTCTTC.

This clonotype was counted ten times or more. The chain combines TRBV11-2 with TRBJ2-2; D remains ambiguous. V was cut by 3 bases and J by 4 bases, with 6 bases left in between. The CDR3 totals 13 residues. Germline V gives CDR1 SGHAT, CDR2 FQNNGV. CDR3 protein: CASSFVSTGELFF. CDR3 DNA sequence: TGTGCCAGCAGCTTTGTTTCCACCGGGGAGCTGTTTTTT.

This clonotype appeared many times. The chain combines TRBV4-1 with TRBJ2-2, with 7 bases aligning to TRBD1. Germline V lookup: CDR1 MGHRA, CDR2 YSYEKL. V shed 2 bases and J 0 bases; nucleotides not matched to a gene: 0. The CDR3 runs 15 residues. The CDR3 DNA sequence: TGCGCCAGCAGCCAAACAGGGGCGAACACCGGGGAGCTGTTTTTT. This encodes CASSQTGANTGELFF.

The J gene is TRBJ2-7, the V gene TRBV10-3; 10 bases agree with TRBD2. V dropped 5 bases and J dropped 2; count of bases not matched to a gene: 9. The CDR3 contains 16 residues. CDR1 and CDR2 from the germline V gene are ENHRY and SYGVKD. The CDR3: CAISTPTSGGAYEQYF. In DNA, the CDR3 is TGTGCCATCAGTACCCCCACCAGCGGGGGGGCCTACGAGCAGTACTTC.

This clonotype has a count of ten or more. This chain links TRBV7-9 with TRBJ2-7; 12 bases line up with TRBD2. CDR1 SEHNR and CDR2 FQNEAQ come from the germline V gene (reference sequence). The CDR3 is 14 amino acids. The V segment lost 5 bases and the J segment 3 bases; nucleotides outside the gene matches: 2. CDR3: CASSRTSGIYEQYF. DNA for the CDR3: TGTGCCAGCAGCAGGACTAGCGGGATCTACGAGCAGTACTTC. Filled out from reference TRBV7-9 and TRBJ2-7, the complete variable domain reads DTGVSQNPRHKITKRGQNVTFRCDPISEHNRLYWYRQTLGQGPEFLTYFQNEAQLEKSRLLSDRFSAERPKGSFSTLEIQRTEQGDSAMYLCASSRTSGIYEQYFGPGTRLTVT.

V usage is TRBV20-1 and J usage is TRBJ2-1; 13 bases are a match to TRBD2. Looked up from germline, CDR1 is DFQATT and CDR2 is SNEGSKA (reference sequence). The CDR3 consists of 20 residues. V lost 6 bases to trimming and J lost 7 bases; unmatched junction nucleotides: 24. CDR3 loop: CSAPPPGLAGVLGGWNEQFF. The CDR3, as DNA: TGCAGTGCCCCCCCCCCTGGACTAGCGGGAGTCTTGGGGGGTTGGAATGAGCAGTTCTTC.

This clonotype was observed a few times. This chain links TRBV11-3 with TRBJ2-3; D may be TRBD2 (6 bases). Trimming shortened V by 1 base and J by 0 bases, and 8 bases separated the two germline ends. This CDR3 has 15 residues. Per the germline V gene, CDR1 is SGHNT and CDR2 is YENEEA. The CDR3 nucleotides are TGTGCCAGCAGCTTAGGAGGACTAAGCACAGATACGCAGTATTTT. This sequence encodes CASSLGGLSTDTQYF.

This clonotype was seen at least ten times. J is TRBJ2-5 and V is TRBV20-1, with 9 bases lining up with TRBD2. This CDR3 contains 15 residues. The V and J ends lost 6 bases and 4 bases, in that order; junction bases with no gene match: 12. CDR1 is DFQATT and CDR2 is SNEGSKA in the germline V gene (reference sequence). For the CDR3, the DNA is TGCAGTGCCTCCCCACTAGCGGGTGTTGGAGAGACCCAGTACTTC. Its translation is CSASPLAGVGETQYF.